A selection of T cell receptor beta chains follows, all from one sample in a study of T cells in Graves' hyperthyroidism and ophthalmopathy. A single record per CDR3 protein comes from TCRdb applying MiXCR to the multiplex PCR reads. This sample has around 690,000 distinct CDR3 sequences, with 17% found just once. Specimen: blood. These receptors all stem from a man in his forties or fifties with Graves' hyperthyroidism. Each CDR3 is given without its conserved first and last residue. Each record gives: D gene, CDR3 length, J gene, V gene, CDR3 protein. A D gene is named only where the DNA matches it firmly.

d_call: TRBD1
cdr3_length: 10
j_call: TRBJ1-4
v_call: TRBV2
cdr3_aa: ASSYRGEKLF

d_call: TRBD1
cdr3_length: 14
j_call: TRBJ2-7
v_call: TRBV4-1
cdr3_aa: ASSPLRGQGVSEQY

d_call: NA
cdr3_length: 12
j_call: TRBJ2-7
v_call: TRBV28
cdr3_aa: ASSSPSGTYEQY

d_call: NA
cdr3_length: 10
j_call: TRBJ1-1
v_call: TRBV3-1
cdr3_aa: ASSQDRQQAF

d_call: TRBD1
cdr3_length: 11
j_call: TRBJ1-1
v_call: TRBV7-9
cdr3_aa: ASSLEDRGEAF

d_call: NA
cdr3_length: 11
j_call: TRBJ2-3
v_call: TRBV6-2/TRBV6-3
cdr3_aa: ASNQGSTDTQY

d_call: TRBD1
cdr3_length: 14
j_call: TRBJ1-4
v_call: TRBV6-1
cdr3_aa: ASSEGGTGLFEKLF

d_call: NA
cdr3_length: 12
j_call: TRBJ1-1
v_call: TRBV28
cdr3_aa: ASSSMGMNTEAF

d_call: NA
cdr3_length: 10
j_call: TRBJ2-1
v_call: TRBV10-2
cdr3_aa: ASSLGAVEQF

d_call: NA
cdr3_length: 14
j_call: TRBJ1-1
v_call: TRBV6-1
cdr3_aa: ASRSTVGRGVTEAF

d_call: NA
cdr3_length: 11
j_call: TRBJ2-4
v_call: TRBV29-1
cdr3_aa: SVETQDKNIQY

d_call: NA
cdr3_length: 16
j_call: TRBJ1-1
v_call: TRBV2
cdr3_aa: ASRTDSRGGDSDTEAF

d_call: NA
cdr3_length: 16
j_call: TRBJ2-7
v_call: TRBV15
cdr3_aa: ATSRDLPRTLASYEQY

d_call: NA
cdr3_length: 10
j_call: TRBJ1-2
v_call: TRBV28
cdr3_aa: ASSEKGYGYT

d_call: NA
cdr3_length: 14
j_call: TRBJ1-4
v_call: TRBV7-8
cdr3_aa: ASSLVGHATDEKLF

d_call: NA
cdr3_length: 11
j_call: TRBJ2-2
v_call: TRBV28
cdr3_aa: ASNRLVGGELF

d_call: NA
cdr3_length: 11
j_call: TRBJ1-1
v_call: TRBV18
cdr3_aa: ASSPGSDPGTF

d_call: NA
cdr3_length: 12
j_call: TRBJ1-1
v_call: TRBV30
cdr3_aa: AWSVLVGLAEAF

d_call: TRBD2
cdr3_length: 13
j_call: TRBJ2-1
v_call: TRBV6-1
cdr3_aa: ASSYIGVGGNEQF

d_call: TRBD2
cdr3_length: 16
j_call: TRBJ2-1
v_call: TRBV6-2/TRBV6-3
cdr3_aa: ASSYLGAGGIRDNEQF

d_call: TRBD1
cdr3_length: 14
j_call: TRBJ2-7
v_call: TRBV18
cdr3_aa: ASSPPGQGAKYEQY

d_call: TRBD1
cdr3_length: 14
j_call: TRBJ2-7
v_call: TRBV6-2/TRBV6-3
cdr3_aa: ASSFRGQGQNYEQY

d_call: NA
cdr3_length: 14
j_call: TRBJ2-7
v_call: TRBV28
cdr3_aa: ASSLPQDPHSYEQY

d_call: NA
cdr3_length: 12
j_call: TRBJ2-7
v_call: TRBV12-3/TRBV12-4
cdr3_aa: ASSFSGSGGEQY

d_call: NA
cdr3_length: 13
j_call: TRBJ1-1
v_call: TRBV19
cdr3_aa: ASSISQGMNTEAF

d_call: NA
cdr3_length: 12
j_call: TRBJ1-1
v_call: TRBV3-1
cdr3_aa: ASSQSARPTEAF

d_call: NA
cdr3_length: 11
j_call: TRBJ2-3
v_call: TRBV6-2/TRBV6-3
cdr3_aa: ASSYVRADTQY

d_call: NA
cdr3_length: 11
j_call: TRBJ2-1
v_call: TRBV27
cdr3_aa: ASSLARGNEQF

d_call: TRBD1
cdr3_length: 14
j_call: TRBJ2-5
v_call: TRBV5-1
cdr3_aa: ASSLGGTGLQETQY

d_call: TRBD1
cdr3_length: 12
j_call: TRBJ1-2
v_call: TRBV29-1
cdr3_aa: SVDGTGGNRGYT

d_call: TRBD1
cdr3_length: 12
j_call: TRBJ2-7
v_call: TRBV3-1
cdr3_aa: ASSQGTGGLEQY

d_call: TRBD1
cdr3_length: 15
j_call: TRBJ1-1
v_call: TRBV5-1
cdr3_aa: ASSSHSRTGGLTEAF

d_call: NA
cdr3_length: 14
j_call: TRBJ1-6
v_call: TRBV28
cdr3_aa: ASSSLTGSYNSPLH

d_call: NA
cdr3_length: 14
j_call: TRBJ1-4
v_call: TRBV19
cdr3_aa: ASSIERTGHSEKLF

d_call: TRBD1
cdr3_length: 13
j_call: TRBJ1-2
v_call: TRBV3-1
cdr3_aa: ASSQFDRGYRGYT

d_call: TRBD1
cdr3_length: 14
j_call: TRBJ1-2
v_call: TRBV15
cdr3_aa: ATSSRGQGAGYGYT

d_call: NA
cdr3_length: 9
j_call: TRBJ2-1
v_call: TRBV27
cdr3_aa: ASSRGTEQF

d_call: NA
cdr3_length: 11
j_call: TRBJ2-7
v_call: TRBV6-1
cdr3_aa: ASCRRGSYEQY

d_call: TRBD1
cdr3_length: 13
j_call: TRBJ1-2
v_call: TRBV29-1
cdr3_aa: SVYGAGQDLYGYT

d_call: NA
cdr3_length: 11
j_call: TRBJ1-1
v_call: TRBV7-2
cdr3_aa: ASSFTEDTEAF

d_call: TRBD2
cdr3_length: 13
j_call: TRBJ2-3
v_call: TRBV6-2/TRBV6-3
cdr3_aa: ASSSIRLAADTQC

d_call: NA
cdr3_length: 11
j_call: TRBJ1-2
v_call: TRBV6-5
cdr3_aa: ASSYDGNYGYT

d_call: TRBD1
cdr3_length: 15
j_call: TRBJ1-1
v_call: TRBV12-3/TRBV12-4
cdr3_aa: ASTPSATGALWTEAF

d_call: NA
cdr3_length: 15
j_call: TRBJ1-2
v_call: TRBV19
cdr3_aa: ASTPLGAGKFRLGYT

d_call: NA
cdr3_length: 12
j_call: TRBJ1-1
v_call: TRBV6-2/TRBV6-3
cdr3_aa: ASSPPMKFAEAF

d_call: NA
cdr3_length: 11
j_call: TRBJ1-1
v_call: TRBV29-1
cdr3_aa: SVEVGAMTEAF

d_call: TRBD2
cdr3_length: 16
j_call: TRBJ2-1
v_call: TRBV19
cdr3_aa: ASTQRASGASSYNEQF

d_call: NA
cdr3_length: 11
j_call: TRBJ2-2
v_call: TRBV29-1
cdr3_aa: SGKRANTGELF